A selection of T cell receptor beta chains follows, all from one sample in a study of blood T cell repertoires in COVID-19. Clones were read by immunoSEQ multiplex PCR, and TCRdb kept only the in-frame ones, dropping some. Of 100,000 to 140,000 clones listed, over 80% were seen once; the top ten hold roughly 1.2%. Sample: peripheral blood. Receptors originate from a woman aged 25 to 45 with acute or convalescent COVID-19. Each CDR3 is given with its conserved first and last residue. D genes are given only for firm matches. Size values are once, few and many counts, or a class for expanded clones, and some rows have none.

j_gene	v_gene	abundance	d_gene	CDR3aa	CDR3nt
TRBJ1-2	TRBV7-2	NA	TRBD1	CASSSTGLVYGYTF	TGTGCCAGCAGCTCGACAGGGTTAGTCTATGGCTACACCTTC
TRBJ2-1	TRBV5-4	NA	NA	CASSLPGDKNEQFF	TGTGCCAGCAGCTTGCCAGGGGATAAAAATGAGCAGTTCTTC
TRBJ2-3	TRBV10-3	NA	NA	CAIKAGSTDTQYF	TGTGCCATCAAAGCGGGCTCCACAGATACGCAGTATTTT
TRBJ1-2	TRBV28	NA	NA	CASSLYGNGYTF	TGTGCCAGCAGTTTATACGGTAATGGCTACACCTTC
TRBJ2-1	TRBV19	NA	NA	CASSIAVRNEQFF	TGTGCCAGTAGTATAGCCGTCCGGAATGAGCAGTTCTTC
TRBJ1-1	TRBV4-1	NA	TRBD1	CASKPQGAAEAFF	TGCGCCAGCAAACCCCAGGGGGCGGCTGAAGCTTTCTTT
TRBJ1-2	TRBV7-9	NA	TRBD1	CASMSGTDHRGYTF	TGTGCCAGCATGTCCGGGACAGATCATCGTGGCTACACCTTC
TRBJ1-6	TRBV2	NA	TRBD1	CASRKDGTVGRSPLHF	TGTGCCAGCAGAAAAGACGGGACAGTGGGGCGGTCACCCCTCCACTTT
TRBJ2-7	TRBV29-1	NA	TRBD2	CSVEFPGGPSYEQYF	TGCAGCGTTGAGTTCCCGGGAGGGCCTTCCTACGAGCAGTACTTC
TRBJ2-7	TRBV2	NA	TRBD1	CASSTGGGYEQYF	TGTGCCAGCAGTACAGGGGGCGGCTACGAGCAGTACTTC
TRBJ1-1	TRBV6-5	NA	NA	CASSTQTNTEAFF	TGTGCCAGCAGCACACAGACGAACACTGAAGCTTTCTTT
TRBJ2-7	TRBV11-2	NA	TRBD1	CASSSWTGTYEQYF	TGTGCCAGCAGCTCTTGGACAGGGACTTACGAGCAGTACTTC
TRBJ1-2	TRBV20-1	NA	NA	CSASPGTSYTF	TGCAGTGCTAGCCCGGGTACGAGCTACACCTTC
TRBJ2-1	TRBV24-1	NA	TRBD2	CATSDFSVTSGSSYNEQFF	TGTGCCACCAGTGATTTCTCGGTAACTAGCGGGAGCTCCTACAATGAGCAGTTCTTC
TRBJ1-1	TRBV6-5	NA	NA	CASSTPQRSEAFF	TGTGCCAGCAGTACCCCCCAAAGGAGCGAAGCTTTCTTT
TRBJ2-2	TRBV4-2	NA	NA	CASSQVEMDTGELFF	TGTGCCAGCAGCCAAGTAGAAATGGACACCGGGGAGCTGTTTTTT
TRBJ1-4	TRBV5-4	NA	TRBD1	CASSLGDREKLFF	TGTGCCAGCAGCCTGGGGGACAGGGAAAAACTGTTTTTT
TRBJ1-1	TRBV11-3	once	NA	CASSYLTGTEAFF	TGTGCCAGCAGCTACCTGACGGGCACTGAAGCTTTCTTT
TRBJ2-7	TRBV28	once	TRBD1	CASSLSQGAGEQYF	TGTGCCAGCAGCCTTTCTCAGGGGGCAGGGGAGCAGTACTTC
TRBJ2-7	TRBV19	NA	TRBD1	CASSRGQGGNEQYF	TGTGCCAGTAGTAGGGGACAGGGAGGCAACGAGCAGTACTTC
TRBJ1-5	TRBV5-1	NA	TRBD1	CASSAGTGGSGQPQHF	TGCGCCAGCAGCGCGGGGACAGGGGGGAGCGGTCAGCCCCAGCATTTT
TRBJ1-2	TRBV5-1	NA	TRBD1	CASSLSTGGAYGYTF	TGCGCCAGTTCCTTATCGACAGGGGGCGCCTATGGCTACACCTTC
TRBJ2-1	TRBV2	NA	NA	CASSPGQAYNEQFF	TGTGCCAGCAGTCCTGGACAAGCCTACAATGAGCAGTTCTTC
TRBJ1-4	TRBV6-1	NA	TRBD1	CASSEGQGAQEKLFF	TGTGCCAGCAGTGAAGGACAGGGGGCACAGGAAAAACTGTTTTTT
TRBJ2-4	TRBV25-1	NA	NA	CASSESHRVGNIQYF	TGTGCCAGCAGTGAATCCCACAGGGTTGGAAACATTCAGTACTTC
TRBJ2-7	TRBV27	NA	NA	CASRHRGGYEQYF	TGTGCCAGCAGACACCGAGGGGGTTACGAGCAGTACTTC
TRBJ2-1	TRBV5-1	once	NA	CASSLPRGDSSLSSYNEQFF	TGCGCCAGCAGCTTGCCCCGCGGCGATTCGAGTCTAAGCTCCTACAATGAGCAGTTCTTC
TRBJ2-2	TRBV11-2	NA	TRBD2	CASSLELAGDTGELFF	TGTGCCAGCAGCTTAGAACTAGCGGGAGACACCGGGGAGCTGTTTTTT
TRBJ2-7	TRBV4-1	NA	TRBD1	CASSQVTGGGYEQYF	TGCGCCAGCAGCCAGGTTACAGGGGGCGGCTACGAGCAGTACTTC
TRBJ1-2	TRBV4-1	once	TRBD1	CASSQPPGTGGDGYTF	TGCGCCAGCAGCCAGCCTCCCGGGACAGGGGGCGATGGCTACACCTTC
TRBJ2-1	TRBV7-9	NA	NA	CASGGGPDYNEQFF	TGTGCCAGCGGGGGCGGGCCCGATTACAATGAGCAGTTCTTC
TRBJ2-3	TRBV11-2	NA	NA	CASSDNTGGFDTQYF	TGTGCCAGCAGCGACAATACTGGGGGGTTCGATACGCAGTATTTT
TRBJ1-3	TRBV12-1	NA	NA	CASSFQLSGPTIYF	TGTGCCAGCAGCTTTCAGCTATCAGGCCCCACCATATATTTT
TRBJ1-5	TRBV5-6	NA	NA	CASSLGTLSNQPQHF	TGTGCCAGCAGCTTGGGGACACTGAGCAATCAGCCCCAGCATTTT
TRBJ2-2	TRBV11-3	NA	NA	CASSPGGSTNTGELFF	TGTGCCAGCAGCCCCGGGGGTAGCACGAACACCGGGGAGCTGTTTTTT
TRBJ1-3	TRBV6-2/TRBV6-3	NA	NA	CASSYGRRGSGNTIYF	TGTGCCAGCAGTTACGGGCGGCGGGGCTCTGGAAACACCATATATTTT
TRBJ1-1	TRBV13	few	NA	CASSLIMGGTEAFF	TGTGCCAGCAGCCTCATAATGGGGGGCACTGAAGCTTTCTTT
TRBJ1-4	TRBV28	NA	NA	CASSDSSEKLFF	TGTGCCAGCAGTGACAGTTCCGAAAAACTGTTTTTT
TRBJ2-3	TRBV27	NA	NA	CASSLSEAGTDTQYF	TGTGCCAGCAGTTTATCGGAGGCGGGCACAGATACGCAGTATTTT
TRBJ1-1	TRBV30	NA	NA	CACRQLNTEAFF	TGTGCCTGTAGACAGTTGAACACTGAAGCTTTCTTT
TRBJ2-3	TRBV19	NA	TRBD2	CASMNPRGGRPDTQYF	TGTGCCAGTATGAATCCCCGGGGCGGGAGACCAGATACGCAGTATTTT
TRBJ2-7	TRBV4-1	NA	TRBD2	CASSQESGLAGSYEQYF	TGCGCCAGCAGCCAAGAATCGGGACTAGCGGGTTCCTACGAGCAGTACTTC
TRBJ1-5	TRBV28	NA	TRBD1	CASSLTNRGHQPQHF	TGTGCCAGCAGCCTAACTAACAGGGGGCACCAGCCCCAGCATTTT
TRBJ1-5	TRBV4-3	NA	NA	CASSQESRGNQPQHF	TGCGCCAGCAGCCAAGAATCCAGGGGCAATCAGCCCCAGCATTTT
TRBJ1-3	TRBV7-2	NA	TRBD1	CASSRSTGPGNTIYF	TGTGCCAGCAGCCGCTCGACAGGGCCGGGAAACACCATATATTTT
TRBJ1-1	TRBV19	NA	TRBD1	CASSITGVKMNTEAFF	TGTGCCAGTAGTATAACAGGGGTTAAAATGAACACTGAAGCTTTCTTT
TRBJ1-2	TRBV4-3	NA	NA	CASSPSTGNYGYTF	TGCGCCAGCAGCCCTAGTACAGGGAACTATGGCTACACCTTC
TRBJ2-7	TRBV7-9	NA	NA	CASASYRDGAYEQYF	TGTGCCAGCGCATCCTATAGAGACGGGGCCTACGAGCAGTACTTC
TRBJ2-1	TRBV27	NA	NA	CASSPYSYNEQFF	TGTGCCAGCAGTCCCTACTCCTACAATGAGCAGTTCTTC